These 10 T cell receptor beta chains were sequenced from one sample in a study of T cell repertoires in cytomegalovirus infection. These receptors' antigens are unknown. In TCRdb, the reads were re-called with MiXCR into one record per CDR3 protein. This sample yields about 830,000 distinct CDR3 sequences, of which about 33% are seen a single time; around an eighth belongs to the top ten. Specimen: cultured CD8+ T cells from PBMCs, collected from culture after CMV antigen stimulation. These receptors came from a human donor in good health (CMV status not recorded). Some clones in this sample may be carry-over from other donors' samples.

This chain uses TRBV7-2 with TRBJ1-3; D call uncertain. This CDR3 contains 15 residues. The V gene lost 5 bases and the J gene lost 4 bases, with 15 bases spanning the gap. In germline, CDR1 is SGHTA, CDR2 FQGNSA. The CDR3 DNA follows: TGTGCCAGCAGCCCGTCCTTACAAAAGGGAAACACCATATATTTT. Translating it yields CASSPSLQKGNTIYF.

The sample holds a few counts of this clonotype. V gene TRBV7-6 combines with J gene TRBJ2-7; D gene uncertain. Germline CDR1 is SGHVS and CDR2 is FNYEAQ. This CDR3 contains 15 residues. Trimming removed 6 bases from V and 3 bases from J, with 18 bases in between. CDR3 sequence reads: CASSLSGNRIYEQYF. DNA of the CDR3: TGTGCCAGCAGTTTATCCGGTAATAGAATCTACGAGCAGTACTTC.

This clonotype was counted ten times or more. The V call is TRBV7-2, the J call TRBJ1-1; D is ambiguous. CDR1 and CDR2 (germline): SGHTA, FQGNSA. The CDR3 spans 11 residues. Deletions cut 4 bases from V and 8 bases from J, with 8 bases between. CDR3 loop: CASSSPREAFF. CDR3 DNA: TGTGCCAGCAGCTCCCCCAGAGAAGCTTTCTTT.

This clonotype occurred a few times. The rearrangement uses TRBV20-1 and TRBJ2-3; the match to TRBD1 covers 9 bases. Germline V lookup: CDR1 DFQATT, CDR2 SNEGSKA (reference sequence). There are 17 residues in the CDR3. The V segment lost 6 bases and the J segment 5 bases; nucleotides outside the gene matches: 18. This CDR3 is CSAKFPWGQGGGDTQYF. As DNA, the CDR3 is TGCAGTGCCAAGTTCCCCTGGGGACAGGGAGGCGGAGATACGCAGTATTTT.

The chain carries TRBV6-2 or TRBV6-3 and TRBJ1-1; D ambiguous. The CDR3 is 14 residues long. Trimming removed 6 bases at V and 1 base at J, with 12 bases between. Per the germline V gene, CDR1 is MNHEY and CDR2 is SVGEGT. The CDR3: CASRTTEANTEAFF. The CDR3 DNA follows: TGTGCCAGCAGGACGACGGAGGCGAACACTGAAGCTTTCTTT.

The rearrangement links TRBV10-3 to TRBJ1-1; D may be TRBD1 (5 bases). V gave up 5 bases and J gave up 4 bases, with 17 bases separating them. Germline values: CDR1 ENHRY, CDR2 SYGVKD. This CDR3 has 15 residues. DNA of the CDR3: TGTGCCATCAGTTCCCCAGCTGGGGGAATCACTGAAGCTTTCTTT. Amino acids: CAISSPAGGITEAFF.

V usage is TRBV25-1 and J usage is TRBJ1-2; D is possibly TRBD1 (5 bases). The germline V gene has CDR1 MGHDK and CDR2 SYGVNS. V lost 3 bases and J lost 0, with 11 bases in between. This CDR3 has 15 residues. The DNA of the CDR3 is TGTGCCAGCAGTGATTACCCAGGGCCTAACTATGGCTACACCTTC. Translated, it gives CASSDYPGPNYGYTF.

This clonotype was seen only a few times. This sequence joins TRBV12-3 or TRBV12-4 and TRBJ2-1; D uncertain. This CDR3 spans 13 amino acids. V shed 5 bases and J shed 5 bases, with 10 bases lying between them. The CDR3 spells CASSNRPNNEQFF. The CDR3, as DNA: TGTGCCAGCAGTAATCGACCAAACAATGAGCAGTTCTTC.

The genes are TRBV11-3 and TRBJ1-1, with a weak D call TRBD1 (5 bases). The CDR3 has 13 residues. Germline V CDR1 and CDR2: SGHNT, YENEEA. The ends were cut back, 5 bases at V and 6 bases at J, with 13 bases in the middle. CDR3: CASSPRGAAEAFF. The DNA for the CDR3 is TGTGCCAGCAGCCCCCGAGGGGCAGCTGAAGCTTTCTTT.

J is TRBJ2-2 and V is TRBV6-2 or TRBV6-3; 7 bases map to TRBD1. There are 14 residues in the CDR3. The germline gives CDR1 MNHEY, CDR2 SVGEGT. The V segment lost 4 bases and the J segment 6 bases; nucleotides outside the gene matches: 5. CDR3 coding DNA: TGTGCCAGCAGTTTGGGACAGCCCGCCGGGGAGCTGTTTTTT. Encoded protein: CASSLGQPAGELFF.